This is a list of T cell receptor beta chains from one sample in a study of beta chain features in type 1 diabetes. The assay was immunoSEQ multiplex PCR, and TCRdb's table has in-frame clones only and misses some. The sample yields approximately 160,000 clones, almost 65% seen once. Input material: naive CD4+ T cells from blood. These receptors all stem from a man aged 30 to 45 with type 1 diabetes. CDR3s include the opening cysteine and the closing phenylalanine or tryptophan. The order of the fields is CDR3 DNA, CDR3 protein, clone size, J gene, D gene, V gene. The D gene is left open where the match is weak. Clone size is given for some rows only: seen once, a few or many times, or a class if the clone is expanded.

cdr3_nt: TGTGCCAGCAGTGAACAGGTGAATGAGCAGTTCTTC; cdr3_aa: CASSEQVNEQFF; clone_size: .; j_call: TRBJ2-1; d_call: .; v_call: TRBV2
cdr3_nt: TGTGCCAGCAGCTTAATGTCGACCGATACGCAGTATTTT; cdr3_aa: CASSLMSTDTQYF; clone_size: .; j_call: TRBJ2-3; d_call: .; v_call: TRBV11-2
cdr3_nt: TGTGCCAGCAGCGTAGGGAGTGTTCCAGAGACCCAGTACTTC; cdr3_aa: CASSVGSVPETQYF; clone_size: .; j_call: TRBJ2-5; d_call: .; v_call: TRBV9
cdr3_nt: TGTGCCTGGAGACTAGCTTTGAACACTGAAGCTTTCTTT; cdr3_aa: CAWRLALNTEAFF; clone_size: .; j_call: TRBJ1-1; d_call: .; v_call: TRBV30
cdr3_nt: TGTGCCATCAGCTCTCGGGCCACAGATACGCAGTATTTT; cdr3_aa: CAISSRATDTQYF; clone_size: few; j_call: TRBJ2-3; d_call: .; v_call: TRBV10-3
cdr3_nt: TGTGCCAGCAGCTCCCCAGGAGGGAGCACTGAAGCTTTCTTT; cdr3_aa: CASSSPGGSTEAFF; clone_size: .; j_call: TRBJ1-1; d_call: .; v_call: TRBV28
cdr3_nt: TGTGCCACCGCGACAGGGGGCGGCTACGAGCAGTACTTC; cdr3_aa: CATATGGGYEQYF; clone_size: few; j_call: TRBJ2-7; d_call: TRBD1; v_call: TRBV25-1
cdr3_nt: TGCAGTGGACAGGGAGGCTATGGCTACACCTTC; cdr3_aa: CSGQGGYGYTF; clone_size: .; j_call: TRBJ1-2; d_call: TRBD1; v_call: TRBV20-1
cdr3_nt: TGTGCCAGCAGTGGACAGGGGGACTACGAGCAGTACTTC; cdr3_aa: CASSGQGDYEQYF; clone_size: few; j_call: TRBJ2-7; d_call: TRBD1; v_call: TRBV9
cdr3_nt: TGTGCCAGCAACCAAGGGAAAGGCAACTATGGCTACACCTTC; cdr3_aa: CASNQGKGNYGYTF; clone_size: few; j_call: TRBJ1-2; d_call: .; v_call: TRBV14
cdr3_nt: TGTGCCATCAGTGGAACGTACCAAGAGACCCAGTACTTC; cdr3_aa: CAISGTYQETQYF; clone_size: few; j_call: TRBJ2-5; d_call: .; v_call: TRBV10-3
cdr3_nt: TGTGCCAGCAGTACCCAGAGCTCCTATAATTCACCCCTCCACTTT; cdr3_aa: CASSTQSSYNSPLHF; clone_size: once; j_call: TRBJ1-6; d_call: .; v_call: TRBV6-6
cdr3_nt: TGTGCCAGCAGCATTCTAGCGATGGAGACCCAGTACTTC; cdr3_aa: CASSILAMETQYF; clone_size: .; j_call: TRBJ2-5; d_call: .; v_call: TRBV7-9
cdr3_nt: TGCGCCAGCAGCCTAGAAAAGACAAGGATCATGGAGACCCAGTACTTC; cdr3_aa: CASSLEKTRIMETQYF; clone_size: .; j_call: TRBJ2-5; d_call: .; v_call: TRBV5-1
cdr3_nt: TGCAGCGGGAGAACAGGGGTTTGGATAGATACGCAGTATTTT; cdr3_aa: CSGRTGVWIDTQYF; clone_size: .; j_call: TRBJ2-3; d_call: TRBD1; v_call: TRBV29-1
cdr3_nt: TGTGCCAGCAGTAGCCCTTCTAGCGGGCTATACAATGAGCAGTTCTTC; cdr3_aa: CASSSPSSGLYNEQFF; clone_size: .; j_call: TRBJ2-1; d_call: TRBD2; v_call: TRBV28